A single T cell receptor (beta chain) is shown here with its context. Its target is unknown. These data originate in a study of blood T cells in healthy people across ages. Study-level findings and limits: TCR beta diversity, measured per million T cells, fell in a roughly linear way with age.

A sample-barcoded 5' primer and a J-beta primer mix were used in a second PCR of about 6 to 11 cycles. TCRdb re-called the 5' RACE reads with MiXCR, one entry per CDR3 protein. The repertoire holds some 710,000 distinct CDR3 sequences, around half seen once, with around a sixth in the top ten. Germline loops: CDR1 DFQATT, CDR2 SNEGSKA (reference sequence). This CDR3 is built from 15 residues. V lost 4 bases and J lost 1, with 17 bases in between. Total RNA, at least 5 micrograms per sample, came from PBMCs. The sample taken for sequencing was blood. This receptor was obtained from a man aged 80 or over in good health. The chain joins TRBV20-1 to TRBJ2-7, with a tentative D call TRBD1 (5 bases). CDR3 coding DNA: TGCAGTGCTACCCGACCCAGGGTGGGTTCCTACGAGCAGTACTTC. This gives the protein CSATRPRVGSYEQYF.